This T cell receptor beta chain was profiled in a study of blood T cell repertoires in COVID-19. Participant reports of clinical history set cohort assignment. Two negative PCRs, clearance, or symptom resolution had been documented for recovered Cohort 3 donors. Data came from immunoSEQ multiplex PCR; TCRdb stores just in-frame clones and leaves some out. The repertoire holds approximately 220,000 clones, with 90% as singletons. Germline CDR1 SNHLY, CDR2 FYNNEI. This CDR3 comprises 14 residues. The ends were cut back, 5 bases at V and 2 bases at J, with 13 bases in the middle. This TCR was sampled from a man aged 25 to 40 who had recovered from COVID-19. The sequenced sample was PBMCs or T cells enriched from blood (not recorded which). V usage is TRBV2 and J usage is TRBJ2-7; D unresolved. Here the CDR3 reads CASSSNTETYEQYF. The CDR3 DNA sequence: TGTGCCAGCAGTTCTAACACAGAAACCTACGAGCAGTACTTC.